The clone carrying this T cell receptor (beta chain) was detected many times. Its antigen is unknown. The data belong to a study of metastatic and nonmetastatic thyroid tumors. Whole-study context: Comparison of repertoires was carried out across blood and tumor or nodule tissue from malignant and benign thyroid patients. Notes on the study in general: Malignant thyroid tumors reportedly exceeded benign nodules significantly in TCR beta diversity, with the difference appearing in blood and tumor.

The CDR3 length is 19 residues. Germline V gene data show CDR1 as SGHAT and CDR2 as FQNNGV. Trimming shortened V by 5 bases and J by 7 bases, and 30 bases separated the two germline ends. TCRdb re-called the PCR reads through MiXCR. Of about 9,900 clones listed, about 10% are singletons. All patients were treatment-naive before thyroid surgery. This sequence joins TRBV11-2 and TRBJ1-3; D is possibly TRBD1 (6 bases). The source is a female donor with papillary thyroid cancer or a benign thyroid nodule (not recorded which). Some clones in this sample may be carry-over from other donors' samples. The sequenced material came from tumor tissue. The DNA for the CDR3 is TGTGCCAGCAGCCTTAGAGGGGTAGGGGGGGGTACCCCTCCTAACACCATATATTTT. Translating it yields CASSLRGVGGGTPPNTIYF. The full variable domain, with the rest looked up from reference TRBV11-2 and TRBJ1-3, is EAGVAQSPRYKIIEKRQSVAFWCNPISGHATLYWYQQILGQGPKLLIQFQNNGVVDDSQLPKDRFSAERLKGVDSTLKIQPAKLEDSAVYLCASSLRGVGGGTPPNTIYFGEGSWLTVV.